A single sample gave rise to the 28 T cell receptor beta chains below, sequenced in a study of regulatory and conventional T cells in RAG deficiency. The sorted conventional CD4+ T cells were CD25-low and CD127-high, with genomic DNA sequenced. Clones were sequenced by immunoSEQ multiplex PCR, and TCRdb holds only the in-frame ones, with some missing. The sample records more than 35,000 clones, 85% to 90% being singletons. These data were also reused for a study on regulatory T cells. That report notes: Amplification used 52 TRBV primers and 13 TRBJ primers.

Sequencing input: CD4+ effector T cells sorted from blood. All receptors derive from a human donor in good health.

The CDR3 region is CASSMRRDYNEQFF. The DNA for the CDR3 is TGTGCCAGTAGTATGCGGCGGGACTACAATGAGCAGTTCTTC. The J gene is TRBJ2-1, the V gene TRBV19, with D maybe TRBD2 (6 bases). The V and J ends lost 3 bases and 3 bases respectively, with 9 bases between them. From germline, CDR1 is LNHDA and CDR2 SQIVND (reference sequence). The CDR3 is 14 amino acids.

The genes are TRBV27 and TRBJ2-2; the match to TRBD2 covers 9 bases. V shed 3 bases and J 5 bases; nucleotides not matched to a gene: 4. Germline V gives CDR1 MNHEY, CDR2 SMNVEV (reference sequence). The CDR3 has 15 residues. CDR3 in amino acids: CASSLAGGPTGELFF. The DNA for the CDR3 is TGTGCCAGCAGTTTGGCGGGGGGGCCTACCGGGGAGCTGTTTTTT.

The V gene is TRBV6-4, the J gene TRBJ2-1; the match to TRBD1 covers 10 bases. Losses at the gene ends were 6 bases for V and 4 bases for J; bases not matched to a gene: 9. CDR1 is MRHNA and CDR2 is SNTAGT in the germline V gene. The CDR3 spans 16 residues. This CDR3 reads CASSAHPGQGYNEQFF. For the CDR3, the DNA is TGTGCCAGCAGCGCCCATCCGGGACAGGGGTACAATGAGCAGTTCTTC.

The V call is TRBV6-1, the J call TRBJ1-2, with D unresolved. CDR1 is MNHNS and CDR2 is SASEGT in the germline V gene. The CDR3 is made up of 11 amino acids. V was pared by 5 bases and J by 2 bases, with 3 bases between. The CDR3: CASSTNYGYTF. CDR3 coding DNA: TGTGCCAGCAGTACAAACTATGGCTACACCTTC.

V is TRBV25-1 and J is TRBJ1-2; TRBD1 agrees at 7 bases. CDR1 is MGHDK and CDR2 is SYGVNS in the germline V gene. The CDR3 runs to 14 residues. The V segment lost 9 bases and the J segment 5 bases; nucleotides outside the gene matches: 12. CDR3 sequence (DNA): TGTGCCAGTAATCCTACAGGGGTCGGATATGGCTACACCTTC. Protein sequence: CASNPTGVGYGYTF.

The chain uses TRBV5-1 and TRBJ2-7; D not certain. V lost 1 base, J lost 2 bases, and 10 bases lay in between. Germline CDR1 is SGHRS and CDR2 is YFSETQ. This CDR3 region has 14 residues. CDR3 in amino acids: CASSLLVSTYEQYF. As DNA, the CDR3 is TGCGCCAGCAGCTTGTTGGTCAGTACCTACGAGCAGTACTTC.

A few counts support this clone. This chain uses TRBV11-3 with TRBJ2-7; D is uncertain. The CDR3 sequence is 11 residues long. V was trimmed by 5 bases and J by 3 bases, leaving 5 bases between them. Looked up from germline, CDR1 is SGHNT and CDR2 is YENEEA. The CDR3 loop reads CASSPRYEQYF. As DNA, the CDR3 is TGTGCCAGCAGCCCCCGCTACGAGCAGTACTTC.

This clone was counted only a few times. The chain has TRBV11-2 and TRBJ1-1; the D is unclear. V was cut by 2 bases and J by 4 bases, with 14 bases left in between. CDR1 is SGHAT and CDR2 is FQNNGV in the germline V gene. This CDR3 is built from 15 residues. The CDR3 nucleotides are TGTGCCAGCAGCTTAATGGGCGGGTATCCCACTGAAGCTTTCTTT. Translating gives CASSLMGGYPTEAFF. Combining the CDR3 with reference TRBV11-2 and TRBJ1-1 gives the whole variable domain EAGVAQSPRYKIIEKRQSVAFWCNPISGHATLYWYQQILGQGPKLLIQFQNNGVVDDSQLPKDRFSAERLKGVDSTLKIQPAKLEDSAVYLCASSLMGGYPTEAFFGQGTRLTVV.

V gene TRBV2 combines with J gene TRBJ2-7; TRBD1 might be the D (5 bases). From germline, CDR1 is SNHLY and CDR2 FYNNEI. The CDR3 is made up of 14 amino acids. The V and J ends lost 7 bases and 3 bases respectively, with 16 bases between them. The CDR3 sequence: CASKMDTPNYEQYF. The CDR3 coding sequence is TGTGCCAGCAAAATGGACACCCCAAACTACGAGCAGTACTTC. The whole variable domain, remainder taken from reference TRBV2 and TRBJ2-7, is EPEVTQTPSHQVTQMGQEVILRCVPISNHLYFYWYRQILGQKVEFLVSFYNNEISEKSEIFDDQFSVERPDGSNFTLKIRSTKLEDSAMYFCASKMDTPNYEQYFGPGTRLTVT.

As DNA, the CDR3 is TGTGCCAGCAGCCCCCGGGGGGCCCCCGACAATGAGCAGTTCTTC. Amino acid sequence: CASSPRGAPDNEQFF. The chain joins TRBV7-9 to TRBJ2-1, with D possibly being TRBD2 (7 bases). Germline V gene lookup returns CDR1 SEHNR and CDR2 FQNEAQ (reference sequence). Trimming took off 5 bases at V and 5 bases at J, with 16 bases between the two ends. The CDR3 runs to 15 residues.

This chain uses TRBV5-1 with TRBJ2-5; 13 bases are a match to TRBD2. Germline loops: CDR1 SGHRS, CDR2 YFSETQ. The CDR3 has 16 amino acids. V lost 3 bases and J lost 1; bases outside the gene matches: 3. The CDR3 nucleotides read TGCGCCAGCAGCTGGACTAGCGGGGGCCTCCAAGAGACCCAGTACTTC. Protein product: CASSWTSGGLQETQYF. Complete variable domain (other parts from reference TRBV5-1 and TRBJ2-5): KAGVTQTPRYLIKTRGQQVTLSCSPISGHRSVSWYQQTPGQGLQFLFEYFSETQRNKGNFPGRFSGRQFSNSRSEMNVSTLELGDSALYLCASSWTSGGLQETQYFGPGTRLLVL.

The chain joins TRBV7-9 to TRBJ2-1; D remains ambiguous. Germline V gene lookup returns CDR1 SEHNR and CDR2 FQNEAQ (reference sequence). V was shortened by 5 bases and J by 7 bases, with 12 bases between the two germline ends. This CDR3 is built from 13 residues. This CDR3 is CASSVISINEQFF. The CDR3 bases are TGTGCCAGCAGCGTGATCAGCATAAATGAGCAGTTCTTC.

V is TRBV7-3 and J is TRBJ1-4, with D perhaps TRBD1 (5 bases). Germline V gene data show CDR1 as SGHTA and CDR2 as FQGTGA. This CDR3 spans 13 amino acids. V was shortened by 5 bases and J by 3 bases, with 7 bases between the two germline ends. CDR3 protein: CASSPGSNEKLFF. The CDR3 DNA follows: TGTGCCAGCAGCCCAGGGTCTAATGAAAAACTGTTTTTT.

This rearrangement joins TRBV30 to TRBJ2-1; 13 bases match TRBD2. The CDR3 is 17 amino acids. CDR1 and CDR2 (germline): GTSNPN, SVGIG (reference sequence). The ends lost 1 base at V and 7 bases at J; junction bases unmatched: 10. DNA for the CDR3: TGTGCCTGGAGTGGGGTGGGGACTAGCGGGATTTGGAATGAGCAGTTCTTC. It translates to CAWSGVGTSGIWNEQFF.

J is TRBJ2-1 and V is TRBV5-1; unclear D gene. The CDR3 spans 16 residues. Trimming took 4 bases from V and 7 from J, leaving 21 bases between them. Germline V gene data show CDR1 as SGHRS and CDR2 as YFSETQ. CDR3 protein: CASSPWATAAQNEQFF. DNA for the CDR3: TGCGCCAGCAGCCCCTGGGCGACCGCGGCCCAAAATGAGCAGTTCTTC.

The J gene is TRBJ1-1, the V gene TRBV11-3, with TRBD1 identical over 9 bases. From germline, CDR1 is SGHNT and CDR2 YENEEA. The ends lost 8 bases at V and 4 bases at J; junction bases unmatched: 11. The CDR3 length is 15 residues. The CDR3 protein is CASGSQGQGITEAFF. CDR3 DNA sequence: TGTGCCAGCGGAAGTCAGGGACAGGGAATCACTGAAGCTTTCTTT.

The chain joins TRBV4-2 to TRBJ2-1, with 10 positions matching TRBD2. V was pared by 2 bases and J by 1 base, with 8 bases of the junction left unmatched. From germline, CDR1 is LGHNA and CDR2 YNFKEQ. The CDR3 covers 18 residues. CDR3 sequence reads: CASSQRERGGRSYNEQFF. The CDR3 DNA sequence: TGTGCCAGCAGCCAAAGGGAGCGGGGGGGCCGGTCCTACAATGAGCAGTTCTTC.

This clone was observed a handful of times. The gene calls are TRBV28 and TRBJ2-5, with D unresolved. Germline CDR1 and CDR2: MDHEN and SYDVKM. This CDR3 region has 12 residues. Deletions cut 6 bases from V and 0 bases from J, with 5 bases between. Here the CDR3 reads CASREDQETQYF. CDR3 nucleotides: TGTGCCAGCAGAGAGGACCAAGAGACCCAGTACTTC.

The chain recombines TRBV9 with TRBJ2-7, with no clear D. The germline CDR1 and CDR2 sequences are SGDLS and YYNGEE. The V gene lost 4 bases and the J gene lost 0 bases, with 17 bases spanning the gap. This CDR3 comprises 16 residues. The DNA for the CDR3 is TGTGCCAGCAGCCCCCGCTCCCCCCACAGCTCCTACGAGCAGTACTTC. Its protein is CASSPRSPHSSYEQYF.

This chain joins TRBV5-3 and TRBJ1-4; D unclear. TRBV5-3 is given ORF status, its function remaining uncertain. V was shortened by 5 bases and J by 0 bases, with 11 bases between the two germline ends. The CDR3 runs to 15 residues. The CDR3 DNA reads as TGTGCCAGAAGATTTTGCCCCACAACTAATGAAAAACTGTTTTTT. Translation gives CARRFCPTTNEKLFF.

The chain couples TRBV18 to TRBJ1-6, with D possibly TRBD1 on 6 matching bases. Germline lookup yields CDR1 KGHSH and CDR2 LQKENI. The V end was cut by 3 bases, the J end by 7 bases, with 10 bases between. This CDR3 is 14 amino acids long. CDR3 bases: TGTGCCAGCTCACCCCGGGACAAGAATTCACCCCTCCACTTT. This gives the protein CASSPRDKNSPLHF. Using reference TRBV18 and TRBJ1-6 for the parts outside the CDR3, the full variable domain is NAGVMQNPRHLVRRRGQEARLRCSPMKGHSHVYWYRQLPEEGLKFMVYLQKENIIDESGMPKERFSAEFPKEGPSILRIQQVVRGDSAAYFCASSPRDKNSPLHFGNGTRLTVT.

The CDR3 is CASSIGGTTNEKLFF. The CDR3 DNA reads as TGTGCCAGTAGTATAGGGGGGACAACTAATGAAAAACTGTTTTTT. The gene calls are TRBV19 and TRBJ1-4; D perhaps matches TRBD1 (5 bases). Germline CDR1 is LNHDA and CDR2 is SQIVND (reference sequence). The CDR3 runs to 15 residues. V dropped 1 base and J dropped 0 bases, with 6 bases sitting between them.

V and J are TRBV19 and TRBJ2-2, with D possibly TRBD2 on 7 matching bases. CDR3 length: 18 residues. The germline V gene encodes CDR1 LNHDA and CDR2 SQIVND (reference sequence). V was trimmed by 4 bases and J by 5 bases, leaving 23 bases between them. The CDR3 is CASSKAMGGAFGTGELFF. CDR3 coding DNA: TGTGCCAGTAGTAAAGCGATGGGGGGGGCGTTTGGAACCGGGGAGCTGTTTTTT.

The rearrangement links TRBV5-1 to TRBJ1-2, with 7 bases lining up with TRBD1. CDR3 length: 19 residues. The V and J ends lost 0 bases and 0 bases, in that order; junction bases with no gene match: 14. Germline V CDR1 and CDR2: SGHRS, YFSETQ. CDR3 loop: CASSLVEGWDSHSNYGYTF. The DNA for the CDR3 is TGCGCCAGCAGCTTGGTCGAAGGTTGGGACAGCCACTCTAACTATGGCTACACCTTC.

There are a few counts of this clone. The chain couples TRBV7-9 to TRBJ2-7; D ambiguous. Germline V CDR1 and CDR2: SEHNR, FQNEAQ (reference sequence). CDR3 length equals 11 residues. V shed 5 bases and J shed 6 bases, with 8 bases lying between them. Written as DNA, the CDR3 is TGTGCCAGCAGCGCCCTCGGCGAGCAGTACTTC. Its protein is CASSALGEQYF.

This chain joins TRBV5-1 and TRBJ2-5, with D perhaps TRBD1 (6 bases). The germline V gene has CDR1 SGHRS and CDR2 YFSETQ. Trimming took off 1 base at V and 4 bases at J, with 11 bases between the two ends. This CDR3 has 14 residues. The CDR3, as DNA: TGCGCCAGCAGCTTGACGACAGGCGGAGAGACCCAGTACTTC. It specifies CASSLTTGGETQYF.

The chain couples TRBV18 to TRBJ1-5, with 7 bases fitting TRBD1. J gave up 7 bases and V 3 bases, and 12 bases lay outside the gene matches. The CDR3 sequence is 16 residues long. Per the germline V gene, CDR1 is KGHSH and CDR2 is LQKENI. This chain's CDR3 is CASSPRDFTGDQPQHF. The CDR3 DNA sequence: TGTGCCAGCTCACCGAGGGATTTTACAGGGGACCAGCCCCAGCATTTT.

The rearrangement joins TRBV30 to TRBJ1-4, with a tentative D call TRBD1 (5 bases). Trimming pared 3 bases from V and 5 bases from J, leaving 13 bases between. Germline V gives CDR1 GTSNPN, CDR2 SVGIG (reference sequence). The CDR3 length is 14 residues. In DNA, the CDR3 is TGTGCCTGGAGGCAAGACAGACTAAATGAAAAACTGTTTTTT. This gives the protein CAWRQDRLNEKLFF.